This T cell receptor beta chain was captured by sequencing in a study of blood T cell repertoires in COVID-19. Study overall: PBMCs, B-cell-depleted T cells, or T cells were the source of the cDNA or gDNA that made up the material.

TCRdb's table, derived via immunoSEQ multiplex PCR, lists solely in-frame clones and lacks some. In the table there are approximately 110,000 clones, about 89% of which are singletons. Germline CDR1 SGHVS, CDR2 FNYEAQ. The CDR3 has 17 residues. The junction had 5 bases not matched to a gene; V was cut back by 1 base and J by 1 base. The sample consisted of peripheral blood. This TCR was sampled from a middle-aged man with acute or convalescent COVID-19. The chain carries TRBV7-6 and TRBJ2-7; 12 positions match TRBD2. The chain's CDR3 is CASSLGLAGEGSYEQYF. CDR3 nucleotide sequence: TGTGCCAGCAGCTTAGGACTAGCGGGAGAAGGGTCCTACGAGCAGTACTTC.